This T cell receptor (beta chain) is from a study of control samples from healthy donors and cancer patients. The CDR3 has 12 residues. V shed 0 bases and J shed 9 bases, with 7 bases lying between them. Germline V gene data show CDR1 as SGDLS and CDR2 as YYNGEE. Some clones are missing from TCRdb's copy, which holds only in-frame ones; the method was immunoSEQ multiplex PCR. The sample has 110,000 to 150,000 clones, about 89% seen once. The chain links TRBV9 to TRBJ1-5; maybe TRBD1 (6 bases). The source is a young man in good health. Sequencing input: blood. The CDR3 region is CASSVEGGPQHF. The CDR3 nucleotides are TGTGCCAGCAGCGTAGAAGGGGGGCCCCAGCATTTT.